This passage covers 24 T cell receptor beta chains from one sample sequenced in a study of cytomegalovirus exposure and HLA in healthy donors. Assay: immunoSEQ multiplex PCR; the TCRdb copy retains only in-frame clones and omits some. The sample lists about 220,000 clones, over 80% occurring once. Material: PBMCs. The receptors here all came from a woman in her thirties in good health and CMV-seropositive.

This clone was counted only a few times. The gene calls are TRBV6-6 and TRBJ2-1; unclear D gene. Looked up from germline, CDR1 is MNHNY and CDR2 is SVGAGI (reference sequence). Trimming pared 0 bases from V and 4 bases from J, leaving 7 bases between. This CDR3 is built from 14 residues. This CDR3 is CASSYSSVYNEQFF. The DNA of the CDR3 is TGTGCCAGCAGTTACTCGAGCGTTTACAATGAGCAGTTCTTC.

The V and J genes are TRBV5-1 and TRBJ2-5; D could derive from TRBD1 or TRBD2 (5 bases each). Germline V gene data show CDR1 as SGHRS and CDR2 as YFSETQ. The CDR3 covers 12 residues. The CDR3 region is CLKLGVQETQYF. The CDR3 coding sequence is TGCTTAAAACTGGGGGTCCAAGAGACCCAGTACTTC.

The chain has TRBV7-9 and TRBJ2-2, with 9 nucleotides matching TRBD2. Germline V CDR1 and CDR2: SEHNR, FQNEAQ (reference sequence). V shed 6 bases and J 5 bases; nucleotides not matched to a gene: 16. CDR3 length equals 18 residues. This CDR3 reads CASSFSPLLAGLTGELFF. DNA for the CDR3: TGTGCCAGCAGTTTCTCTCCCCTCCTAGCGGGACTTACCGGGGAGCTGTTTTTT. The variable domain in full, completed from reference TRBV7-9 and TRBJ2-2, reads DTGVSQNPRHKITKRGQNVTFRCDPISEHNRLYWYRQTLGQGPEFLTYFQNEAQLEKSRLLSDRFSAERPKGSFSTLEIQRTEQGDSAMYLCASSFSPLLAGLTGELFFGEGSRLTVL.

The chain couples TRBV4-2 to TRBJ2-7; the D gene is possibly TRBD2 (5 bases). V gave up 0 bases and J gave up 0 bases, with 9 bases separating them. The CDR3 contains 15 residues. Per germline, CDR1 LGHNA and CDR2 YNFKEQ. CDR3 in amino acids: CASSQDSEGSYEQYF. The CDR3 DNA reads as TGTGCCAGCAGCCAAGATAGCGAGGGCTCCTACGAGCAGTACTTC.

This chain connects TRBV7-8 to TRBJ1-1; 7 bases map to TRBD1. The CDR3 sequence is 15 residues long. With 2 bases clipped from V and 7 bases from J, the junction kept 10 bases outside the gene matches. Germline values: CDR1 SGHVS, CDR2 FQNEAQ. The CDR3 region is CASSLPGGGHREAFF. The CDR3, as DNA: TGTGCCAGCAGCTTACCAGGGGGTGGACACCGTGAAGCTTTCTTT.

This chain links TRBV7-9 with TRBJ1-5; no clear D. The germline gives CDR1 SEHNR, CDR2 FQNEAQ (reference sequence). Trimming cost V 5 bases and J 2 bases, with 10 bases left between them. The CDR3 sequence is 14 residues long. CDR3 residues: CASSVGMGNQPQHF. Written as DNA, the CDR3 is TGTGCCAGCAGCGTCGGAATGGGCAATCAGCCCCAGCATTTT. The entire variable domain, with the rest obtained from reference TRBV7-9 and TRBJ1-5, is as follows: DTGVSQNPRHKITKRGQNVTFRCDPISEHNRLYWYRQTLGQGPEFLTYFQNEAQLEKSRLLSDRFSAERPKGSFSTLEIQRTEQGDSAMYLCASSVGMGNQPQHFGDGTRLSIL.

The CDR3 DNA reads as TGCGCCAGCAGTGAGGAACAGGGTTCCTACAATGAGCAGTTCTTC. Protein sequence: CASSEEQGSYNEQFF. The chain combines TRBV10-1 with TRBJ2-1; possibly TRBD1 for D (6 bases). This CDR3 is 15 amino acids long. Looked up from germline, CDR1 is WNHNN and CDR2 is SYGVQD (reference sequence). V lost 2 bases and J lost 1, with 9 bases in between.

This clone was observed once. The chain employs TRBV6-6 and TRBJ2-3; 7 nucleotides agree with TRBD1. V was pared by 6 bases and J by 5 bases, with 5 bases of the junction left unmatched. CDR3 length equals 13 residues. Germline-derived CDR1 and CDR2 are MNHNY and SVGAGI (reference sequence). The CDR3 DNA reads TGTGCCAGCAGGACGACAGGGTTAGATACGCAGTATTTT. It is translated as CASRTTGLDTQYF.

The rearrangement joins TRBV30 to TRBJ2-2; weak D call: TRBD1 (6 bases). Germline CDR1 GTSNPN, CDR2 SVGIG (reference sequence). Between the trimmed V and J ends, which lost 4 bases and 4 bases, there was a span of 10 bases. The CDR3 runs to 13 residues. The CDR3 spells CAWNLQGTGELFF. CDR3 nucleotide sequence: TGTGCCTGGAACCTACAGGGCACCGGGGAGCTGTTTTTT.

This clone was detected a few times. The junction departs from the called germline gene at one end, perhaps through a read error. The chain employs TRBV13 and TRBJ1-5; 10 bases agree with TRBD1. CDR1 PRHDT and CDR2 FYEKMQ come from the germline V gene (reference sequence). The CDR3 spans 16 residues. The CDR3 nucleotides are TGTGCCAGCAGCCTAGGGGCTGGGACAGGGGATCAGCCCCAGCATTTT. This gives the protein CASSLGAGTGDQPQHF.

The sample holds a few counts of this clone. This chain connects TRBV29-1 to TRBJ1-2, with D possibly matching TRBD1 (6 bases). V was trimmed by 4 bases and J by 7 bases, leaving 22 bases between them. This CDR3 comprises 15 residues. Germline lookup yields CDR1 SQVTM and CDR2 ANQGSEA. The CDR3 is CSVAGPRQGNGGYTF. In nucleotides, the CDR3 is TGCAGCGTTGCTGGCCCGCGGCAGGGGAACGGTGGCTACACCTTC.

The chain combines TRBV9 with TRBJ2-2, with D perhaps TRBD1 (6 bases). The CDR3 is 17 amino acids. Germline-derived CDR1 and CDR2 are SGDLS and YYNGEE. V was pared by 4 bases and J by 2 bases, with 18 bases between. The CDR3: CASSPPDSGVNTGELFF. The CDR3 DNA follows: TGTGCCAGCAGCCCTCCAGACTCAGGGGTTAACACCGGGGAGCTGTTTTTT.

The genes are TRBV5-4 and TRBJ1-2, with 8 bases that match TRBD1. Germline V lookup: CDR1 SGHNT, CDR2 YYREEE (reference sequence). V lost 4 bases to trimming and J lost 6 bases; unmatched junction nucleotides: 8. The CDR3 is 14 residues long. CDR3 coding DNA: TGTGCCAGCAGCCCCCTCGACAGGGGCCATGGCTACACCTTC. This encodes CASSPLDRGHGYTF.

The genes are TRBV29-1 and TRBJ1-1; 8 nucleotides line up with TRBD1. The CDR3 has 15 residues. Trimming cost V 2 bases and J 4 bases; bases outside gene matches: 9. Germline-derived CDR1 and CDR2 are SQVTM and ANQGSEA. The CDR3 DNA reads TGCAGCGTTGAAAAAAGGTCAGGGGGCGGCACTGAAGCTTTCTTT. The encoded protein is CSVEKRSGGGTEAFF. Using reference TRBV29-1 and TRBJ1-1 for the parts outside the CDR3, the full variable domain is SAVISQKPSRDICQRGTSLTIQCQVDSQVTMMFWYRQQPGQSLTLIATANQGSEATYESGFVIDKFPISRPNLTFSTLTVSNMSPEDSSIYLCSVEKRSGGGTEAFFGQGTRLTVV.

The genes are TRBV30 and TRBJ2-1; D remains unclear. This CDR3 has 12 amino acids. The germline V and J ends were trimmed by 0 bases and 8 bases, with 8 bases remaining between them. Germline-derived CDR1 and CDR2 are GTSNPN and SVGIG (reference sequence). CDR3 in amino acids: CAWSVIEDEQFF. DNA for the CDR3: TGTGCCTGGAGTGTAATTGAGGATGAGCAGTTCTTC.

This sequence joins TRBV30 and TRBJ1-5, with D perhaps matching TRBD1 (5 bases). The CDR3 extends over 13 amino acids. Per the germline V gene, CDR1 is GTSNPN and CDR2 is SVGIG (reference sequence). Between the trimmed V and J ends, which lost 3 bases and 6 bases, there was a span of 12 bases. The CDR3 DNA sequence: TGTGCCTGGAGCCTGGGGACTCGTCAGCCCCAGCATTTT. It translates to CAWSLGTRQPQHF.

This clone was seen a single time. The chain joins TRBV2 to TRBJ1-1; 9 bases map to TRBD1. CDR3 length: 14 residues. Germline V gene sequence: CDR1 SNHLY, CDR2 FYNNEI. Trimming cost V 8 bases and J 4 bases; bases outside gene matches: 8. The CDR3 coding sequence is TGTGCCAGCGAAAGACAGGGACAGGGCACTGAAGCTTTCTTT. Translating it yields CASERQGQGTEAFF.

Concerning this clone: Other DNA sequences from this sample encode an identical CDR3 as well. The chain uses TRBV13 and TRBJ1-5, with D unclear. The CDR3 totals 12 residues. Trimming cost V 3 bases and J 4 bases, with 4 bases left between them. Germline CDR1 PRHDT, CDR2 FYEKMQ (reference sequence). The CDR3 reads CASSLGNQPQHF. CDR3 DNA: TGTGCCAGCAGCTTGGGTAATCAGCCCCAGCATTTT.

This clone was picked up a small number of times. The rearrangement uses TRBV27 and TRBJ1-3; D unresolved. The CDR3 is 14 residues long. V lost 2 bases to trimming and J lost 4 bases, with 9 bases between them. Per germline, CDR1 MNHEY and CDR2 SMNVEV (reference sequence). CDR3 in amino acids: CASSLAGHGNTIYF. CDR3 DNA: TGTGCCAGCAGTTTAGCTGGGCACGGAAACACCATATATTTT.

This clone has only a few counts. The genes are TRBV30 and TRBJ1-2; D is undetermined. The V gene lost 4 bases and the J gene lost 8 bases, with 14 bases spanning the gap. In germline, CDR1 is GTSNPN, CDR2 SVGIG (reference sequence). This CDR3 has 12 amino acids. The CDR3 nucleotides read TGTGCCTGGAAACATTGGCAGCAGGGCTACACCTTC. This translates into CAWKHWQQGYTF.

The chain couples TRBV11-3 to TRBJ2-3, with 10 bases aligning to TRBD2. The CDR3 runs 14 residues. Germline V gives CDR1 SGHNT, CDR2 YENEEA. Trimming took 8 bases from V and 2 from J; bases not matched to a gene: 4. CDR3 DNA: TGTGCCAGCCAGAGCGGGAGGGCCACAGATACGCAGTATTTT. This codes for CASQSGRATDTQYF.

V and J are TRBV4-1 and TRBJ1-1; D is uncertain. CDR3 length: 14 residues. CDR1 is MGHRA and CDR2 is YSYEKL in the germline V gene. The V and J ends lost 1 base and 3 bases respectively, with 9 bases between them. The CDR3 region has the DNA TGCGCCAGCAGCCAAGCGGTAGATTACACTGAAGCTTTCTTT. Amino acids: CASSQAVDYTEAFF.

The chain uses TRBV2 and TRBJ2-7, with 12 bases identical to TRBD2. This CDR3 contains 14 residues. Germline V CDR1 and CDR2: SNHLY, FYNNEI. V shed 4 bases, J shed 11 bases, and the junction held 9 bases outside the gene matches. CDR3 protein: CASSVGLAGGQEYF. In nucleotides, the CDR3 is TGTGCCAGCAGTGTGGGGCTAGCGGGAGGGCAGGAGTACTTC.

The chain recombines TRBV5-1 with TRBJ2-2; D perhaps matches TRBD2 (6 bases). The V gene lost 0 bases and the J gene lost 4 bases, with 7 bases spanning the gap. CDR1 is SGHRS, CDR2 YFSETQ, per germline. The CDR3 runs to 14 residues. The CDR3 DNA reads TGCGCCAGCAGCTTGGTCGGGGGCACCGGGGAGCTGTTTTTT. It translates to CASSLVGGTGELFF.